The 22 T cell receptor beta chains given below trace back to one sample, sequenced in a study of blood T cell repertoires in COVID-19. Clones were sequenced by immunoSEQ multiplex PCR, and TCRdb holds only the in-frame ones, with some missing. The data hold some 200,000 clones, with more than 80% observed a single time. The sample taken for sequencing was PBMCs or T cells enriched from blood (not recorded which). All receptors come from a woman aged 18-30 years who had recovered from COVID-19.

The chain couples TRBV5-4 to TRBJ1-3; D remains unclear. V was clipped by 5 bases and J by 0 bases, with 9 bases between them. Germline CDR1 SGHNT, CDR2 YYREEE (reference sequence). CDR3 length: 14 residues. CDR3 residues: CASSVAYSGNTIYF. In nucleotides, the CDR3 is TGTGCCAGCAGTGTTGCCTACTCTGGAAACACCATATATTTT. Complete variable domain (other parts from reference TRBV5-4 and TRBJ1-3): ETGVTQSPTHLIKTRGQQVTLRCSSQSGHNTVSWYQQALGQGPQFIFQYYREEENGRGNFPPRFSGLQFPNYSSELNVNALELDDSALYLCASSVAYSGNTIYFGEGSWLTVV.

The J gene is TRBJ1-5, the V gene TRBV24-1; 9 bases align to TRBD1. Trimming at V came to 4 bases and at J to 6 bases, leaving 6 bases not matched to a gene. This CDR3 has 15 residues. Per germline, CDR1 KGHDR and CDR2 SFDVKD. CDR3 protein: CATSEGGQGGQPQHF. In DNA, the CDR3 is TGTGCCACCAGTGAGGGGGGACAGGGAGGTCAGCCCCAGCATTTT.

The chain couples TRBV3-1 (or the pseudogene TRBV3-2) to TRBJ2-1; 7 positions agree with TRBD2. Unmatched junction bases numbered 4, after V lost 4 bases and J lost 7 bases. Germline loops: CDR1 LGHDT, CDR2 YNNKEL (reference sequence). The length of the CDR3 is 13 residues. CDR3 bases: TGTGCCAGCAGCCGTCAGCGGGGTAATGAGCAGTTCTTC. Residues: CASSRQRGNEQFF.

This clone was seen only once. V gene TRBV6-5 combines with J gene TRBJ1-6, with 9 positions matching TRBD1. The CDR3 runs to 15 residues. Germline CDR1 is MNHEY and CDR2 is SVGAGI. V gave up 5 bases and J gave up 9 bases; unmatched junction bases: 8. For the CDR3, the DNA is TGTGCCAGCAGTAACCCGGGACAGGGCTCTTCACCCCTCCACTTT. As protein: CASSNPGQGSSPLHF.

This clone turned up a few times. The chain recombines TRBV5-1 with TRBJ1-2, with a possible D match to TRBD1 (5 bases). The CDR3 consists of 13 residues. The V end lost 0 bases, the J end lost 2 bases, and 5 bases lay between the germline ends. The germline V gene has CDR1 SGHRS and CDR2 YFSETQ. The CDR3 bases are TGCGCCAGCAGCTTGGCAGGGAACTATGGCTACACCTTC. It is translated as CASSLAGNYGYTF.

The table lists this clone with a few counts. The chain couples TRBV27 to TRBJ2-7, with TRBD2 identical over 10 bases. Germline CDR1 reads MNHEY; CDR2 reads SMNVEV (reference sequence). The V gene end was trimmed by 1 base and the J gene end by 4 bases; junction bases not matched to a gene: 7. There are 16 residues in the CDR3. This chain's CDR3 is CASSLWSTSGAYEQYF. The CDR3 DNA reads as TGTGCCAGCAGTTTATGGTCCACTAGCGGGGCATACGAGCAGTACTTC.

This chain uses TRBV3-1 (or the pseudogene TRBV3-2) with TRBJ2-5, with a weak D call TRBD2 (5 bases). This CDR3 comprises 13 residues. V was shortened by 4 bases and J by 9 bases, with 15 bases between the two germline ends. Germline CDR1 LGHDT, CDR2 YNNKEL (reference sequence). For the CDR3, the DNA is TGTGCCAGCAGCCTCTCCCGGGGTCACTCCCAGTACTTC. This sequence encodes CASSLSRGHSQYF.

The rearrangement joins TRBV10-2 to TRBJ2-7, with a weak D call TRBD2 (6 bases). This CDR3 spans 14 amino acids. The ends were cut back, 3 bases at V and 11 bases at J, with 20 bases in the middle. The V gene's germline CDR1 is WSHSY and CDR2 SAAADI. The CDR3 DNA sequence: TGCGCCAGCAGTGAAGCGGGCTCATCGCTCCGGGAGTACTTC. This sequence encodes CASSEAGSSLREYF.

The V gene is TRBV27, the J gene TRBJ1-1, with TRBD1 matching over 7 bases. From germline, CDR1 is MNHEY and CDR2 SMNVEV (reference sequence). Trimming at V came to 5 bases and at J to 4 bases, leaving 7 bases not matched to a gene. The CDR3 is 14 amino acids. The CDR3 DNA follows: TGTGCCAGCAGTAAAGCGACAGGGACCACTGAAGCTTTCTTT. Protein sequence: CASSKATGTTEAFF.

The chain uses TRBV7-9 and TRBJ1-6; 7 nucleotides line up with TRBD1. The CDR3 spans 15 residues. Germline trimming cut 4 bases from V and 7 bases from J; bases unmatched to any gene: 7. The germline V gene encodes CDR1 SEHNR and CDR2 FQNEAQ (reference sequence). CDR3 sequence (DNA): TGTGCCAGCAGCTCGGGACAGTCGGTGAATTCACCCCTCCACTTT. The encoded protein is CASSSGQSVNSPLHF.

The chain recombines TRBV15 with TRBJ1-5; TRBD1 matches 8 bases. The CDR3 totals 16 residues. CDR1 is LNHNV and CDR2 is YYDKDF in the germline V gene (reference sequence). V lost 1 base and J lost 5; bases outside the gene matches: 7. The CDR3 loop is CATSRAVQTGDQPQHF. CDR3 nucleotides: TGTGCCACCAGCAGAGCGGTCCAGACAGGGGATCAGCCCCAGCATTTT.

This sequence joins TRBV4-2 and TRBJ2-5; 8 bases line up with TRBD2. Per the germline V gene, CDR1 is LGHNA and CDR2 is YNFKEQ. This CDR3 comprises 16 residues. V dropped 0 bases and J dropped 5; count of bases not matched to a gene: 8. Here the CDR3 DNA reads TGTGCCAGCAGCCAAGATCAGCGGGGGCGCTGGGAGACCCAGTACTTC. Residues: CASSQDQRGRWETQYF.

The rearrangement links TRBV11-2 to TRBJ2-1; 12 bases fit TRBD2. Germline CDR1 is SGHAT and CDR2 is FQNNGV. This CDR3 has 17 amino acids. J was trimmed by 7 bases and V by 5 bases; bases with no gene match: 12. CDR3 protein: CASSRPSGGAILNEQFF. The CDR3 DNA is TGTGCCAGCAGCCGACCTAGCGGGGGGGCCATTTTAAATGAGCAGTTCTTC.

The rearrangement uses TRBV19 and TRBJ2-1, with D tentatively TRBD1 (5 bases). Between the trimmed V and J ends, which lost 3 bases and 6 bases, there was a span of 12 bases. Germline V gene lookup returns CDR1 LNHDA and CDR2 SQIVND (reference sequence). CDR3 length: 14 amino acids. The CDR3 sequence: CASSIPTELNEQFF. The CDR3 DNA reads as TGTGCCAGTAGTATCCCGACAGAACTCAATGAGCAGTTCTTC.

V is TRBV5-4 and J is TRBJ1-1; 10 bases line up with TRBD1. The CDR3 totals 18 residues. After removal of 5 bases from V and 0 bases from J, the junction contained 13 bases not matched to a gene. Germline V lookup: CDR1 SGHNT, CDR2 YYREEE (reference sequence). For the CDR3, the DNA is TGTGCCAGCAGTACCTGGGGAGAGACAGGGGGCATGAACACTGAAGCTTTCTTT. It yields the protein CASSTWGETGGMNTEAFF.

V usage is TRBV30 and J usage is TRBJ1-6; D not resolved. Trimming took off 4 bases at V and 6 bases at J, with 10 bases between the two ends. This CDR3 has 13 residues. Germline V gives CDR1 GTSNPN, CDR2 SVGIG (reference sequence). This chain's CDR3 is CAWTWAVNSPLHF. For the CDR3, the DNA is TGTGCCTGGACATGGGCAGTTAATTCACCCCTCCACTTT.

CDR3 DNA sequence: TGTGCCAGCAGTGAGGATACTAGCGGGGGACTTTTTGGGCAGTTCTTC. It encodes CASSEDTSGGLFGQFF. V gene TRBV6-1 combines with J gene TRBJ2-1; 11 bases line up with TRBD2. The CDR3 sequence is 16 residues long. V dropped 3 bases and J dropped 12; count of bases not matched to a gene: 13. CDR1 and CDR2 from the germline V gene are MNHNS and SASEGT.

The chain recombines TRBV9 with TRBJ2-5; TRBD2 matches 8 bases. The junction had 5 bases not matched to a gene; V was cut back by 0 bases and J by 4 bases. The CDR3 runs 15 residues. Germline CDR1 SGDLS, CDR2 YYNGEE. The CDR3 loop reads CASSVERGGGETQYF. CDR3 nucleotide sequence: TGTGCCAGCAGCGTAGAACGGGGGGGAGGAGAGACCCAGTACTTC.

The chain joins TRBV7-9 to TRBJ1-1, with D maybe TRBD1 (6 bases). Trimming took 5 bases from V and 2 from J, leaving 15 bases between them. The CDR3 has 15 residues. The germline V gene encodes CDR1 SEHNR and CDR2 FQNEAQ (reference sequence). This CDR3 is CASSPRQAPNTEAFF. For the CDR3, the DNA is TGTGCCAGCAGCCCAAGACAGGCCCCAAACACTGAAGCTTTCTTT. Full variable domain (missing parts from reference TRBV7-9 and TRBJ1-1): DTGVSQNPRHKITKRGQNVTFRCDPISEHNRLYWYRQTLGQGPEFLTYFQNEAQLEKSRLLSDRFSAERPKGSFSTLEIQRTEQGDSAMYLCASSPRQAPNTEAFFGQGTRLTVV.

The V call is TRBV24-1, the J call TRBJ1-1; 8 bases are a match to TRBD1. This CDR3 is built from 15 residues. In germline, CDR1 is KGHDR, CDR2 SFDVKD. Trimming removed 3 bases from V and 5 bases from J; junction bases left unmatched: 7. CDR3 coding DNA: TGTGCCACCAGTGATGCTGACAGGGGCTGGACTGAAGCTTTCTTT. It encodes CATSDADRGWTEAFF.

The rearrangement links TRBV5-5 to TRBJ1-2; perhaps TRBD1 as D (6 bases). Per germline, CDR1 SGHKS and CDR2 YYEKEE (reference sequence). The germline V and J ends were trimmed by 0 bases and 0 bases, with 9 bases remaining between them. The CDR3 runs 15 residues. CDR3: CASSLADSSNYGYTF. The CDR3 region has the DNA TGTGCCAGCAGCTTGGCGGACAGCTCTAACTATGGCTACACCTTC.

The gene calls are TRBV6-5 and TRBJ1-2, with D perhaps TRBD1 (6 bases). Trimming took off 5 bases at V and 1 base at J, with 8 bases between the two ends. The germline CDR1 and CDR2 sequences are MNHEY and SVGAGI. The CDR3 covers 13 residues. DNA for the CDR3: TGTGCCAGCAGTCGGACAGTTAACTATGGCTACACCTTC. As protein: CASSRTVNYGYTF.